The rows below give T cell receptor beta chains drawn from one sample of a study of blood T cell repertoires in COVID-19. TCRdb keeps only in-frame clones here, not all; method: immunoSEQ multiplex PCR. The sample lists some 300,000 clones; about 87% were seen once. Sequencing was carried out using peripheral blood. The source of these receptors is a woman between 25 and 40 years old who had recovered from COVID-19. Both conserved end residues are part of each CDR3. D genes are given only for firm matches. Only part of the rows carry a size: once, few, many, or a class if the clone is expanded.

cdr3_aa,cdr3_nt,clone_size,d_call,cdr3_length,v_call,j_call
CASSPQWTHSNQPQHF,TGTGCCAGCTCACCACAATGGACTCATAGCAATCAGCCCCAGCATTTT,few,NA,16,TRBV18,TRBJ1-5
CASSEARADKETQYF,TGTGCCAGCAGTGAAGCCCGAGCGGATAAAGAGACCCAGTACTTC,NA,NA,15,TRBV2,TRBJ2-5
CASSPPALGANSPLHF,TGTGCCAGCAGCCCCCCCGCTCTTGGAGCCAATTCACCCCTCCACTTT,once,NA,16,TRBV9,TRBJ1-6
CASASGGSNTGELFF,TGTGCCAGTGCCAGCGGGGGCTCGAACACCGGGGAGCTGTTTTTT,NA,TRBD2,15,TRBV19,TRBJ2-2
CSASGDSTAGEQYF,TGCAGTGCTAGTGGGGACTCCACCGCGGGAGAGCAGTACTTC,NA,NA,14,TRBV20-1,TRBJ2-7
CASSLRGGNTGELFF,TGTGCCAGCAGTCTAAGGGGGGGCAACACCGGGGAGCTGTTTTTT,NA,NA,15,TRBV27,TRBJ2-2
CASSPGVNTEAFF,TGTGCCAGCAGCCCAGGGGTGAACACTGAAGCTTTCTTT,NA,NA,13,TRBV14,TRBJ1-1
CASSQGQGDNEKLFF,TGCGCCAGCAGCCAAGGACAGGGGGATAATGAAAAACTGTTTTTT,NA,TRBD1,15,TRBV4-1,TRBJ1-4
CASSQDRVFYSTEAFF,TGCGCCAGCAGCCAAGATCGCGTGTTCTATAGCACTGAAGCTTTCTTT,NA,NA,16,TRBV4-3,TRBJ1-1
CASSVFVPRDSGNTIYF,TGTGCCAGCAGTGTCTTCGTCCCCAGGGATTCTGGAAACACCATATATTTT,NA,NA,17,TRBV6-1,TRBJ1-3
CASSSSSGGVETQYF,TGTGCCAGCAGTTCATCAAGCGGGGGGGTGGAGACCCAGTACTTC,NA,TRBD2,15,TRBV28,TRBJ2-5
CASSQSGGLYEQYF,TGTGCCAGCAGCCAATCAGGGGGGCTATACGAGCAGTACTTC,once,NA,14,TRBV6-5,TRBJ2-7
CASSLTGNYGYTF,TGTGCCAGCAGCCTGACAGGGAACTATGGCTACACCTTC,NA,TRBD1,13,TRBV14,TRBJ1-2
CASSYSTGAAYEQYF,TGTGCCAGCAGTTACTCGACAGGGGCGGCCTACGAGCAGTACTTC,NA,TRBD1,15,TRBV6-5,TRBJ2-7
CASSQDRPYQETQYF,TGTGCCAGCAGCCAAGACAGACCGTACCAAGAGACCCAGTACTTC,NA,NA,15,TRBV7-9,TRBJ2-5
CSVEAGQGAYEQYF,TGCAGCGTTGAAGCGGGCCAGGGTGCCTACGAGCAGTACTTC,NA,NA,14,TRBV29-1,TRBJ2-7
CASRRLTRGDHEQYF,TGTGCCAGCAGGCGTTTAACCCGGGGGGACCACGAGCAGTACTTC,few,TRBD2,15,TRBV28,TRBJ2-7
CASRPNFMNTEAFF,TGTGCCAGCAGACCAAACTTCATGAACACTGAAGCTTTCTTT,once,NA,14,TRBV25-1,TRBJ1-1
CASSYLDGTGETQYF,TGTGCCAGCAGTTATCTTGACGGCACGGGGGAGACCCAGTACTTC,NA,NA,15,TRBV28,TRBJ2-5
CASSLEQNTEAFF,TGTGCCAGCAGCTTAGAGCAGAACACTGAAGCTTTCTTT,NA,NA,13,TRBV5-6,TRBJ1-1
CASSFRGDDTQYF,TGTGCCAGCAGCTTTCGGGGGGATGACACGCAGTATTTT,NA,TRBD2,13,TRBV7-9,TRBJ2-3
CASSNPRGQGAYGYTF,TGTGCCAGCAGCAACCCCCGGGGACAGGGGGCCTATGGCTACACCTTC,NA,TRBD1,16,TRBV7-2,TRBJ1-2
CASSLRTTKNEQFF,TGTGCCAGCAGCTTACGTACTACTAAGAATGAGCAGTTCTTC,NA,NA,14,TRBV7-2,TRBJ2-1
CAGQGYYGYTF,TGTGCCGGACAGGGTTACTATGGCTACACCTTC,NA,TRBD1,11,TRBV2,TRBJ1-2
CASSLGVGAMNTEAFF,TGTGCCAGCAGCTTGGGTGTGGGCGCGATGAACACTGAAGCTTTCTTT,NA,NA,16,TRBV5-6,TRBJ1-1
CSGQHTYEQYF,TGCAGTGGACAGCATACCTACGAGCAGTACTTC,NA,NA,11,TRBV20-1,TRBJ2-7
CASSSTGPPSYEQYF,TGCGCCAGCAGCAGTACAGGTCCTCCCTCCTACGAGCAGTACTTC,few,NA,15,TRBV5-1,TRBJ2-7
CASRLAGRETQYF,TGTGCCAGTAGACTAGCGGGTCGAGAGACCCAGTACTTC,once,TRBD2,13,TRBV19,TRBJ2-5
CASSPGHQQETQYF,TGCGCCAGCAGCCCGGGACACCAGCAAGAGACCCAGTACTTC,NA,NA,14,TRBV4-3,TRBJ2-5
CASSLGSNSPLHF,TGTGCCAGCAGCTTGGGCAGTAATTCACCCCTCCACTTT,NA,NA,13,TRBV7-3,TRBJ1-6
CASETGGKSYEQYF,TGTGCCAGCGAGACAGGGGGGAAATCCTACGAGCAGTACTTC,NA,TRBD1,14,TRBV28,TRBJ2-7
CASSLSKGVEKLFF,TGTGCCAGCAGCCTATCCAAGGGGGTGGAAAAACTGTTTTTT,NA,NA,14,TRBV4-2,TRBJ1-4
CASSQFRDKNEKLFF,TGTGCCAGCAGCCAATTCCGGGACAAAAATGAAAAACTGTTTTTT,NA,NA,15,TRBV3-1/TRBV3-2,TRBJ1-4
CASSQLNYNEQFF,TGTGCCAGCAGCCAACTCAACTACAATGAGCAGTTCTTC,once,NA,13,TRBV13,TRBJ2-1
CASSFDRGLNTEAFF,TGCGCCAGCAGCTTCGACAGGGGCTTGAACACTGAAGCTTTCTTT,NA,TRBD1,15,TRBV5-1,TRBJ1-1
CASSPGSQNSNQPQHF,TGTGCCAGCAGTCCCGGCTCACAGAATAGCAATCAGCCCCAGCATTTT,NA,NA,16,TRBV7-2,TRBJ1-5